This T cell receptor beta chain derives from a study of blood T cell repertoires in COVID-19. Study-wide context: Samples of COVID-19 (acute and convalescent) were obtained from the United States, Italy and Spain. Sample material is recorded as cDNA or gDNA derived from T cells, B-cell-depleted T cells, or PBMCs.

The CDR3 spans 14 residues. Germline lookup yields CDR1 SGHTA and CDR2 FQGNSA. V was trimmed by 5 bases and J by 1 base, leaving 10 bases between them. Per the study methods: Reference gene primers were amplified, and this amplification served to estimate nucleated cell counts. Clones were read by immunoSEQ multiplex PCR, and TCRdb kept only the in-frame ones, dropping some. The DNA gave D and trimming, while V, J and clone size come from that table. Of 150,000 or so clones listed, roughly 82% were seen once; the top ten hold 8.4%. Sequencing input: peripheral blood. The chain couples TRBV7-2 to TRBJ2-3; D gene unclear. The sequence came from a woman between 65 and 79 years old with acute or convalescent COVID-19. The DNA of the CDR3 is TGTGCCAGCAGCCCCCTTCGAGGCACAGATACGCAGTATTTT. Translating gives CASSPLRGTDTQYF. The entire variable domain, with the rest obtained from reference TRBV7-2 and TRBJ2-3, is as follows: GAGVSQSPSNKVTEKGKDVELRCDPISGHTALYWYRQSLGQGLEFLIYFQGNSAPDKSGLPSDRFSAERTGGSVSTLTIQRTQQEDSAVYLCASSPLRGTDTQYFGPGTRLTVL.